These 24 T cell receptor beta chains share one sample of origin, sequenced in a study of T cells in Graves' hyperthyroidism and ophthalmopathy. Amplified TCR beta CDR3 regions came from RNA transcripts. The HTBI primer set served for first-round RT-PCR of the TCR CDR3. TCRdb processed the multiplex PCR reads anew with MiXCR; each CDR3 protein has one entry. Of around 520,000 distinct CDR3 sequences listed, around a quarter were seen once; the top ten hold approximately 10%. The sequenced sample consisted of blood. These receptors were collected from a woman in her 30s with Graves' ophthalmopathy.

The CDR3 bases are TGTGCTAGTGCCCAGGGAGGGGGCGGTACCGGGGAGCTGTTTTTT. It specifies CASAQGGGGTGELFF. The chain employs TRBV12-5 and TRBJ2-2; the D gene could be TRBD1 or TRBD2 (7 bases each). V was shortened by 7 bases and J by 5 bases, with 17 bases between the two germline ends. Germline CDR1 LGHNT, CDR2 FRNRAP. The CDR3 is made up of 15 amino acids. The whole variable domain, filled in from reference TRBV12-5 and TRBJ2-2, reads DARVTQTPRHKVTEMGQEVTMRCQPILGHNTVFWYRQTMMQGLELLAYFRNRAPLDDSGMPKDRFSAEMPDATLATLKIQPSEPRDSAVYFCASAQGGGGTGELFFGEGSRLTVL.

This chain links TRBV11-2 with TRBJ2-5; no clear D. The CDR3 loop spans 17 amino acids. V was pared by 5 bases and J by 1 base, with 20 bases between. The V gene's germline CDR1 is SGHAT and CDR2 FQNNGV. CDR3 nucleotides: TGTGCCAGCAGCCCAACCCCTCCCGGCACACCCCAAGAGACCCAGTACTTC. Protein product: CASSPTPPGTPQETQYF.

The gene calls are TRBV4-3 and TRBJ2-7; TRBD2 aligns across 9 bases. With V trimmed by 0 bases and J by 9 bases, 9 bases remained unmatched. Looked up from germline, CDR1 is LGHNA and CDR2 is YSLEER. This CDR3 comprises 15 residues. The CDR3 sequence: CASSQEASGVGGQYF. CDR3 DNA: TGCGCCAGCAGCCAAGAGGCTAGCGGGGTCGGAGGGCAGTACTTC.

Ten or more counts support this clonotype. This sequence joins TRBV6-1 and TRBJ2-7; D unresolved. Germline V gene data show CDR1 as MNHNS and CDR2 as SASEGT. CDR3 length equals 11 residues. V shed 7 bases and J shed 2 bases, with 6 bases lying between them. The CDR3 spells CASNLPYEQYF. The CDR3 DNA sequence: TGTGCCAGCAACCTCCCCTACGAGCAGTACTTC.

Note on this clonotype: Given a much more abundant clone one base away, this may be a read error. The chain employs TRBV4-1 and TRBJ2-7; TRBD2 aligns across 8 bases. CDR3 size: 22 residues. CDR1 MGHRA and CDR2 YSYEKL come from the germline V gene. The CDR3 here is CASGQDPGGGSGTPIRTYEQYF. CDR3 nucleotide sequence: TGCGCCAGCGGCCAAGATCCGGGCGGGGGGAGCGGAACCCCCATACGGACCTACGAGCAGTACTTC.

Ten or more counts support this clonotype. CDR3 residues: CASSYGGAGGYEQYF. The CDR3 bases are TGTGCCAGCAGTTACGGGGGGGCCGGGGGATACGAGCAGTACTTC. The chain couples TRBV27 to TRBJ2-7; 8 nucleotides agree with TRBD2. The CDR3 is made up of 15 amino acids. Per germline, CDR1 MNHEY and CDR2 SMNVEV (reference sequence). After removal of 4 bases from V and 4 bases from J, the junction contained 9 bases not matched to a gene.

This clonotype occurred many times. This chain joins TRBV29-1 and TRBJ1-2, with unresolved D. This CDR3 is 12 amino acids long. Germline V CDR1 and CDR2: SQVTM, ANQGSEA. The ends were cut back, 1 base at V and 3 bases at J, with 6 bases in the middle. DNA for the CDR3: TGCAGCGTTGAAGGGGGTTACTATGGCTACACCTTC. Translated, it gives CSVEGGYYGYTF.

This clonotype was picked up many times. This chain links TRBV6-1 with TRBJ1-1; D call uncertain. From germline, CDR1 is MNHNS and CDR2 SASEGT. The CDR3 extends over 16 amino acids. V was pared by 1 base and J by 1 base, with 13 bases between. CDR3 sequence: CASSEVKGWTNTEAFF. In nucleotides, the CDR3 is TGTGCCAGCAGTGAAGTTAAGGGTTGGACGAACACTGAAGCTTTCTTT.

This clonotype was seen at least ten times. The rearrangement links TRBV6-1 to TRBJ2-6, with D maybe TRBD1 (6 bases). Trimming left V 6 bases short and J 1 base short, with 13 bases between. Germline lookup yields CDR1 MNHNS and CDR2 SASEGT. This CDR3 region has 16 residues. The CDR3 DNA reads TGTGCCAGCAGGCCGGGACAACGGTCTGGGGCCAACGTCCTGACTTTC. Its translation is CASRPGQRSGANVLTF.

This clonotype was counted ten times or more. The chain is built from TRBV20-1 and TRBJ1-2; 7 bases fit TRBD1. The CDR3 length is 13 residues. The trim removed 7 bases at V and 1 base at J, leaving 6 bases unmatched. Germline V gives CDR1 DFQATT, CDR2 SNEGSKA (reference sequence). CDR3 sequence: CSVYRQGNYGYTF. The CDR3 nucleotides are TGCAGTGTTTACCGACAGGGTAACTATGGCTACACCTTC.

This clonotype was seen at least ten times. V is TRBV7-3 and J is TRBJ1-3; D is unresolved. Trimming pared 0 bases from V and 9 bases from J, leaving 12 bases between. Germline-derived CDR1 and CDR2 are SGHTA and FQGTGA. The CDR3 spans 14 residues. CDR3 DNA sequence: TGTGCCAGCAGCTTAACTACTCCCTGGGGCACCATATATTTT. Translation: CASSLTTPWGTIYF.

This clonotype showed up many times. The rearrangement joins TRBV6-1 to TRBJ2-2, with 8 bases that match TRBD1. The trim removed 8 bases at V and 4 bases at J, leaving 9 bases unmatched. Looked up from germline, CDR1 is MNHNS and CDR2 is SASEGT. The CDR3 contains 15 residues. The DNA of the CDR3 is TGTGCCAGCCTCAGGACAGGGATGAGCACCGGGGAGCTGTTTTTT. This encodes CASLRTGMSTGELFF.

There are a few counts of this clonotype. CDR3 sequence (DNA): TGCAGTGCCCAACAGGGGAGCTCCTACGAGCAGTACTTC. It translates to CSAQQGSSYEQYF. This sequence joins TRBV20-1 and TRBJ2-7; 7 bases fit TRBD1. CDR3 size: 13 residues. Per germline, CDR1 DFQATT and CDR2 SNEGSKA (reference sequence). With V trimmed by 6 bases and J by 0 bases, 5 bases remained unmatched.

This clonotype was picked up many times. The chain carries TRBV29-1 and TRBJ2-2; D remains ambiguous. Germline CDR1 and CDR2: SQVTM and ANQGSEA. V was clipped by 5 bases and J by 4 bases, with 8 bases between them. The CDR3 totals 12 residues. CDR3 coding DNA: TGCAGCGTTATAGACCTCACCGGGGAGCTGTTTTTT. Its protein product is CSVIDLTGELFF.

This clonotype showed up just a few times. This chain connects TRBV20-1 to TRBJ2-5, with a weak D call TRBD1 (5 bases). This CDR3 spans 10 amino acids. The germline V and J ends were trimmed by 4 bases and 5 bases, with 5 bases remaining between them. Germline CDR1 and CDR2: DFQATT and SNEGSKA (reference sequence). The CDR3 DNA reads TGCAGTGCTACAGGGGAGACCCAGTACTTC. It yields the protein CSATGETQYF.

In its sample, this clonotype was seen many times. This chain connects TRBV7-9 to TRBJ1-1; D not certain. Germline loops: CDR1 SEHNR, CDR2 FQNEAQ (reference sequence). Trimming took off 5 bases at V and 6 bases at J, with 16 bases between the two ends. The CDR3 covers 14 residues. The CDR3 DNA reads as TGTGCCAGCAGCCTGGACCGCCAGCGGGCTGAAGCTTTCTTT. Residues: CASSLDRQRAEAFF.

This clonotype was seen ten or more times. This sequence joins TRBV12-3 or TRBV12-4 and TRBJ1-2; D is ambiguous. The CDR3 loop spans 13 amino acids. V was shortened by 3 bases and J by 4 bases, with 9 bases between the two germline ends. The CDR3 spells CASSFQSLYGYTF. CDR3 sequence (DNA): TGTGCCAGCAGTTTCCAGTCCCTCTATGGCTACACCTTC.

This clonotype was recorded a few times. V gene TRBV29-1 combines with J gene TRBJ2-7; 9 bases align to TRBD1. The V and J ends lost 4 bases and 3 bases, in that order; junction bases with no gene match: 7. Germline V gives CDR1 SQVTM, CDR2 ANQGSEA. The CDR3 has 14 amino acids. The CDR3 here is CSVVGVGQGYEQYF. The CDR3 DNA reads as TGCAGCGTTGTTGGAGTGGGACAGGGCTACGAGCAGTACTTC.

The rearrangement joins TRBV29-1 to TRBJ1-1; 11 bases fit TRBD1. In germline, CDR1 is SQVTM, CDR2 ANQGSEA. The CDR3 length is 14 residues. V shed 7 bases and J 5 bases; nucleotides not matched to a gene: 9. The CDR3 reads CSGRTGGAWTEAFF. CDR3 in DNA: TGCAGCGGAAGGACAGGGGGCGCTTGGACTGAAGCTTTCTTT.

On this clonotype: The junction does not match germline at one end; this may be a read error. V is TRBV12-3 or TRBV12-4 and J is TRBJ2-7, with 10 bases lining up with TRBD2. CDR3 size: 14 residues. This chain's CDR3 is CASSLAGEVTEQYF. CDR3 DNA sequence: TGTGCCAGCAGTCTAGCGGGAGAGGTCACCGAGCAGTACTTC.

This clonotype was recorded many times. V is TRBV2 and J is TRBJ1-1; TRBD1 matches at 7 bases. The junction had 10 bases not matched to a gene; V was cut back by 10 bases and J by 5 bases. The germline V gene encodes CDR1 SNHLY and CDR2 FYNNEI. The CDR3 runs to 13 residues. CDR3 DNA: TGTGCCACCAGGGGGGATGGTCGGACTGAAGCTTTCTTT. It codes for CATRGDGRTEAFF.

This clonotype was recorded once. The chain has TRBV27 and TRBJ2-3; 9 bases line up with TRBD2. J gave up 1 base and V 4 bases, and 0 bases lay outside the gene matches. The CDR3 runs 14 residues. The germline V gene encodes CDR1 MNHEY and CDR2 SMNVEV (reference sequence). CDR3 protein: CASSWTSGTDTQYF. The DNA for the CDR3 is TGTGCCAGCAGTTGGACTAGCGGCACAGATACGCAGTATTTT.

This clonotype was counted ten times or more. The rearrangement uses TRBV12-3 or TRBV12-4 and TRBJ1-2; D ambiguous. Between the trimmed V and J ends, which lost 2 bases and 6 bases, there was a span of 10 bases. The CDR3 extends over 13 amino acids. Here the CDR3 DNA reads TGTGCCAGCAGTTTATTTCGGCAGAATGGCTACACCTTC. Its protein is CASSLFRQNGYTF.

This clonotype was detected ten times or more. CDR3 coding DNA: TGCAGTGCTAGGAACGGCGTACGGGGCGCTGAAGCTTTCTTT. It yields the protein CSARNGVRGAEAFF. The chain combines TRBV20-1 with TRBJ1-1; the D gene is possibly TRBD1 (5 bases). CDR3 length: 14 residues. V dropped 3 bases and J dropped 6 bases, with 17 bases sitting between them. Germline loops: CDR1 DFQATT, CDR2 SNEGSKA (reference sequence).